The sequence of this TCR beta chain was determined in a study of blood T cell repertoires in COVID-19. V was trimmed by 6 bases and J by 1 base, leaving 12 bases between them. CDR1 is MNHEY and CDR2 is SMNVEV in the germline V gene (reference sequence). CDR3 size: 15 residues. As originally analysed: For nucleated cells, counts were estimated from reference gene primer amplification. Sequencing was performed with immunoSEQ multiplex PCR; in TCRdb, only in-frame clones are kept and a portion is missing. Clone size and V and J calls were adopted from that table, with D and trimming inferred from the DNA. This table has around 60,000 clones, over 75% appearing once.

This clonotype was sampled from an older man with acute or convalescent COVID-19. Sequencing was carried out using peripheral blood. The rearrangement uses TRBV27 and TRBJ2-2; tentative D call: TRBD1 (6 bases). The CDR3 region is CASRHTGQNTGELFF. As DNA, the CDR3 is TGTGCCAGCAGGCACACGGGACAGAACACCGGGGAGCTGTTTTTT.